The rows below give T cell receptor beta chains drawn from one sample of a study of control samples from healthy donors and cancer patients. Sequencing was performed with immunoSEQ multiplex PCR; in TCRdb, only in-frame clones are kept and a portion is missing. This sample has approximately 150,000 clones; about nine tenths occur once, and the top ten carry approximately 3%. Specimen: blood. The receptor set was obtained from a man aged 25-45 years in good health. CDR3s include the opening cysteine and the closing phenylalanine or tryptophan. A D gene is named only where the DNA matches it firmly. Expanded clones get a size class; other rows say once, few or many, or leave the size out.

clone size	J gene	V gene	D gene	CDR3 DNA	CDR3 protein
once	TRBJ1-2	TRBV15	TRBD1	TGTGCCACCAGCAGATCGGACAGGGTAGTCTACACCTTC	CATSRSDRVVYTF
NA	TRBJ2-1	TRBV9	TRBD2	TGTGCCAGCAGCCCCGGCGGGGGGCTCCACAATGAGCAGTTCTTC	CASSPGGGLHNEQFF
NA	TRBJ1-5	TRBV7-9	NA	TGTGCCAGCAGCTTAGAACTTAAACCAAGGGCATTTCAGCCCCAGCATTTT	CASSLELKPRAFQPQHF
NA	TRBJ2-2	TRBV30	NA	TGTGCCTCCAAAGGGCAGGGGAACACCGGGGAGCTGTTTTTT	CASKGQGNTGELFF
NA	TRBJ2-1	TRBV4-1	TRBD2	TGCGCCAGCAGCCAATCGACTAGCGGGTTTTACAATGAGCAGTTCTTC	CASSQSTSGFYNEQFF
NA	TRBJ1-6	TRBV2	TRBD1	TGTGCCAGCAAACAAGGACAGGGTGGCCAATGGCCCCTCCACTTT	CASKQGQGGQWPLHF
NA	TRBJ2-3	TRBV7-3	NA	TGTGCCAGCAGCTCAATGGGGGGGCCAAGAGATACGCAGTATTTT	CASSSMGGPRDTQYF
NA	TRBJ1-1	TRBV5-1	NA	TGCGCCAGCAGCTTTTCACAGGGCACTGAAGCTTTCTTT	CASSFSQGTEAFF
NA	TRBJ1-3	TRBV15	NA	TGTGCCACCAGCAGAGTAGGCCTCTCTGGAAACACCATATATTTT	CATSRVGLSGNTIYF
NA	TRBJ2-1	TRBV9	NA	TGTGCCAGCAGCGTAGCTGTTCGTACTACTTACAATGAGCAGTTCTTC	CASSVAVRTTYNEQFF
NA	TRBJ2-7	TRBV9	NA	TGTGCCAGCAGCCCTAGGGACGGATCCTACGAGCAGTACTTC	CASSPRDGSYEQYF
NA	TRBJ1-2	TRBV2	NA	TGTGCCAGCCGGGGGGGTCTAGGCTACACCTTC	CASRGGLGYTF
few	TRBJ1-1	TRBV19	NA	TGTGCCAGTAGTATAGTAAGATCAGGACACCTCGTCTTT	CASSIVRSGHLVF
NA	TRBJ2-7	TRBV4-1	NA	TGCGCCAGCAGCCTACAAGAGTGGGGACGGTGGGAGCAGTACTTC	CASSLQEWGRWEQYF
NA	TRBJ1-1	TRBV19	NA	TGTGCCAGTAGAAAGGGAGGGGACATGAACACTGAAGCTTTCTTT	CASRKGGDMNTEAFF
NA	TRBJ2-3	TRBV9	NA	TGTGCCAGCAGCGTAGTAGGGGGCACAGATACGCAGTATTTT	CASSVVGGTDTQYF
NA	TRBJ2-3	TRBV7-3	TRBD2	TGTGCCAGCAGCCGGGGGGGCGTCACAGATACGCAGTATTTT	CASSRGGVTDTQYF
NA	TRBJ1-2	TRBV5-1	NA	TGCGCCAGCAGCTTGGAGGGAGCAGTTACTAACTATGGCTACACCTTC	CASSLEGAVTNYGYTF
NA	TRBJ1-6	TRBV6-6	NA	TGTGCCAGCAGTTCTCCCCGAACCTCCTATAATTCACCCCTCCACTTT	CASSSPRTSYNSPLHF
NA	TRBJ1-5	TRBV29-1	NA	TGCAGCGTTGCAAAGGGGGGTAGCAATCAGCCCCAGCATTTT	CSVAKGGSNQPQHF
few	TRBJ2-5	TRBV30	TRBD2	TGTGCCTGGAGTGTACGAACTAGCGGGGGTCTCCAAGAGACCCAGTACTTC	CAWSVRTSGGLQETQYF
NA	TRBJ2-3	TRBV6-6	TRBD2	TGTGCCAGCTCGAGCGGGGAAACAGATACGCAGTATTTT	CASSSGETDTQYF
few	TRBJ1-6	TRBV5-1	NA	TGCGCCAGCAGCCCCCGGGGGCGGGATAATTCACCCCTCCACTTT	CASSPRGRDNSPLHF
few	TRBJ2-7	TRBV7-8	TRBD2	TGTGCCAGCAGCTTAGGGACTAGCGGGGGAGAGCAGTACTTC	CASSLGTSGGEQYF
NA	TRBJ2-7	TRBV5-6	NA	TGTGCCAGCAGCTTGTTAGAGGGGTCCTCCTACGAGCAGTACTTC	CASSLLEGSSYEQYF